This TCR beta chain comes out of a study of shared clonotypes between healthy human individuals (TCRdb year 2020). General notes on the study: The cohort included a few men and a couple of women between 18 and 49 years of age. Per donor, three plates each were used for CD4 naive and CD4 memory, two for CD8 naive, and one for CD8 memory. To estimate repertoire size and how much clonotypes are shared between individuals, the study performed deep sequencing of blood TCR repertoires from a handful of healthy adults. Different laboratories and diverse techniques were used to prepare libraries and sequence TCR repertoires, to increase sequencing depth and limit assay-specific biases. Each donor's leukapheresis produced roughly between roughly 0.94 and 9.5 billion PBMCs.

TCR CDR3 regions were amplified from genomic DNA by multiplex PCR using the deep immunoSEQ assay. Extracted genomic DNA from each cell subset was spread evenly across all wells of several immunoSEQ 96-well plates, with each plate serving as a replicate. Each replicate PCR for sorted subsets received about 0.2 ug genomic DNA, equal to 30,000 or so T cell genomes. Purified libraries were measured with a Qubit 3.0 fluorometer, size-checked on a Bioanalyzer 2100, and measured again with the KAPA Library Quantification kit. Each immunoSEQ 96-well plate was sequenced on its own single-read 150-cycle Illumina NextSeq 550 flow cell. The paper's data handling went like this. Because the immunoSEQ output held only junctional sequences and lacked quality scores, the filtering could not match the filtering applied to full-length reads. Sequences were annotated with PyIR, a Python wrapper for IgBLAST v1.9, using IMGT germline references to assign V/J genes and CDR3. Any read was removed if the V/J assignment was weak (E-value above 1e-6), the CDR3 was missing, or the read contained stop codons, out-of-frame junctions, or ambiguous translated residues. V3J clonotypes were defined by identical inferred V gene, J gene, and CDR3 amino acid sequence. To compute the percentage overlap between repertoires, the number of shared unique clonotypes was divided by the size of the smaller repertoire. RTK rarefaction, the Chao1 estimator, and Recon v2.1 estimates of unobserved clonotypes were used to assess repertoire richness. OLGA was used to compute generation probabilities for all TCRbeta clonotypes that the gDNA method yielded from a few donors. TCRdb holds this immuneACCESS table with in-frame rearrangements only. Some clones are missing; in checked studies, unresolved V genes explain under half, and the rest has no known cause. The V and J calls and clone size were taken over from that table, and D and trimming were inferred from the DNA. The sample has about 990,000 clones on record, around three quarters of them singletons. The ten largest clones add up to 0.6% to 0.7% of the sample.

The paper as a whole reports these results and caveats: Incomplete sequencing was indicated by rarefaction of sorted-subset datasets, despite the large sequencing depth. Compared with non-shared clonotypes, the clonotypes found in all four sorted-subset donors had higher generation probabilities. Sampling was limited to blood, and TCR repertoires in tissue likely differ from TCR repertoires in blood. Pairwise subsampling led to the expectation that sequencing depth would affect the degree of clonotype sharing among donors. When a handful of donors were compared, the shared fraction of clonotypes was around 4.6% for naive CD4, around 4% for naive CD8, 2.3% for memory CD4, and 0.4% for memory CD8. Because the study included only a small number of donors, the genetic and exposure-history diversity represented was limited. Naive subsets generally had larger estimated clonotype richness than memory subsets did.

On this clone itself: Its antigen is still unknown. Per-base qualities were not stored, and no clone one base away is much larger.

The donors were healthy, HIV-negative adults who had no recently reported acute infections or vaccinations. Every donor was a Caucasian adult living in Nashville, Tennessee, USA. CD4+ T cells were enriched through magnetic negative selection, after which naive cells were positively selected on CD45RA and the remaining negative fraction served as the memory subset. Blood was collected by leukapheresis, and PBMCs were isolated by Ficoll-Histopaque density gradient centrifugation and then cryopreserved in liquid nitrogen vapor phase. Analytical flow cytometry was used to check the purity and quantity of every magnetically sorted T cell population. Each sorted fraction had its genomic DNA isolated and then quantified by UV absorbance on a Nanodrop 2000c. Material for sequencing was memory CD4+ T cells from PBMCs. The sample's cell subset or site label, in plain terms: CD45RA-negative fraction. This clonotype originated in a man younger than 30 in good health. Some clones in this sample may be carry-over from other donors' samples.

The nucleotides are TGTGCCAGCAGTTCCGGGACTACAGAGACCCAGTACTTC. It is translated as CASSSGTTETQYF. The chain couples TRBV6-5 to TRBJ2-5; 7 nucleotides in the junction match TRBD2. The cysteine opens and the phenylalanine closes a CDR3 of 13 amino acids. Only CDR3 DNA remains: 39 bases, in frame from the first base. V is trimmed back by 4 bases and J by 4 bases, and the junction contains 3 bases that no gene match accounts for. The germline V gene provides CDR1 MNHEY and CDR2 SVGAGI.